These T cell receptor beta chains were read from a single sample in a study of a mutant IDH1 vaccine in newly diagnosed glioma. Data came from immunoSEQ multiplex PCR; TCRdb stores just in-frame clones and leaves some out. There are around 99,000 clones in the sample; 80% occur only once, and around 7.5% lies in the top ten. This specimen was PBMCs, taken from a glioma patient treated with radiotherapy, temozolomide or both. Receptors originate from a man aged 40-50 years with glioma. Both conserved end residues are part of each CDR3. The D gene is left open where the match is weak. Clone sizes are given selectively: once, few, many, or a class where the clone is expanded.

v_gene	j_gene	d_gene	abundance	CDR3nt	CDR3aa
TRBV9	TRBJ2-2	NA	NA	TGTGCCAGCAGCGTAGAGCCAGAAACCAACACCGGGGAGCTGTTTTTT	CASSVEPETNTGELFF
TRBV7-8	TRBJ2-5	TRBD2	NA	TGTGCCAGCAGCCCGGGACTAGCGGGAGTAGGGTTGGAGACCCAGTACTTC	CASSPGLAGVGLETQYF
TRBV21-1	TRBJ2-5	NA	NA	TGTGCCAGCAGCCTCCTGACAGGGGACCAAGAGACCCAGTACTTC	CASSLLTGDQETQYF
TRBV4-3	TRBJ2-5	TRBD2	NA	TGCGCCAGCAGCCAAGATCTAACTAGCGGGTTTTTAGGGGAGACCCAGTACTTC	CASSQDLTSGFLGETQYF
TRBV13	TRBJ2-7	NA	NA	TGTGCCAGCAGCTTAGGGACAGGTAACTACGAGCAGTACTTC	CASSLGTGNYEQYF
TRBV5-6	TRBJ1-6	NA	NA	TGTGCCAGCAGCTTCCAGGCCCACAGTTCACCCCTCCACTTT	CASSFQAHSSPLHF
TRBV19	TRBJ2-1	NA	NA	TGTGCCAGTAGTACGGGCCTCGTTCCAGCCAATGAGCAGTTCTTC	CASSTGLVPANEQFF
TRBV7-6	TRBJ1-5	NA	NA	TGTGCCAGCAGCCCAGACAGCGGTTGGGGCCAGCCCCAGCATTTT	CASSPDSGWGQPQHF
TRBV28	TRBJ2-5	NA	NA	TGTGCCAGCAGTTTAGAGGCTAGGGATTCGCAGTACTTC	CASSLEARDSQYF
TRBV13	TRBJ2-1	NA	once	TGTGCCAGCAGCTCCCCACCAGGGAGGAGTGGAAGTGAGCAGTTCTTC	CASSSPPGRSGSEQFF